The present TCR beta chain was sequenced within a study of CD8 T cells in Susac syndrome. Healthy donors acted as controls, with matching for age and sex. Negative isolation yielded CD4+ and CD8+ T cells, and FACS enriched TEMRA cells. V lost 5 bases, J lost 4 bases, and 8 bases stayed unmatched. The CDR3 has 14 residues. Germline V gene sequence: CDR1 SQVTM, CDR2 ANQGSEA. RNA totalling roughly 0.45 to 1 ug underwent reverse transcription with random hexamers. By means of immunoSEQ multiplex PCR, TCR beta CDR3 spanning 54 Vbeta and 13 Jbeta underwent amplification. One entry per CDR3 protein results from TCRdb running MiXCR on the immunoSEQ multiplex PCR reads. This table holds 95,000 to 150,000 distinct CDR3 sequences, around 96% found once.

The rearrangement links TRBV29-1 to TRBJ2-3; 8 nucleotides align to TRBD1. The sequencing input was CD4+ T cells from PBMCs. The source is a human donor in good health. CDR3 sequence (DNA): TGCAGCGTTAAAGTTATGACAGGGGCAGATACGCAGTATTTT. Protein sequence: CSVKVMTGADTQYF.